One sample yielded the 29 T cell receptor beta chains listed below, sequenced in a study of monozygotic twins with inflammatory bowel disease. TCRdb processed the 5' RACE reads again and assigns one entry to each CDR3 protein, with no DNA. The listing records around 230,000 distinct CDR3 sequences. The sequencing input was blood. Receptor source: a human donor with ulcerative colitis or Crohn's disease, or a healthy co-twin of an affected twin (not recorded which).

The V call is TRBV18, the J call TRBJ1-2. CDR3 length: 15 amino acids. CDR1 is KGHSH and CDR2 is LQKENI in the germline V gene. CDR3 amino acids: CASSPPANRNYGYTF.

The V and J genes are TRBV6-4 and TRBJ2-3; TCRdb's assignment of TRBD1 cannot be checked, as there is no DNA. Germline loops: CDR1 MRHNA, CDR2 SNTAGT. This CDR3 is built from 14 residues. CDR3 residues: CASSEGQETDTQYF.

V is TRBV5-1 and J is TRBJ1-2; TCRdb calls TRBD1, which cannot be checked without DNA. This CDR3 has 13 residues. The germline CDR1 and CDR2 sequences are SGHRS and YFSETQ. CDR3 in amino acids: CASSPDTQLGYTF. The variable domain in full, with the rest retrieved from reference TRBV5-1 and TRBJ1-2, is KAGVTQTPRYLIKTRGQQVTLSCSPISGHRSVSWYQQTPGQGLQFLFEYFSETQRNKGNFPGRFSGRQFSNSRSEMNVSTLELGDSALYLCASSPDTQLGYTFGSGTRLTVV.

The chain couples TRBV7-3 to TRBJ2-1; TCRdb's D gene call, TRBD1, goes unchecked for lack of DNA. This CDR3 has 11 residues. CDR1 is SGHTA and CDR2 is FQGTGA in the germline V gene. The CDR3 protein is CASSSGVEQFF.

The chain has TRBV20-1 and TRBJ2-3; no DNA is available, so the TRBD2 call from TCRdb remains unchecked. CDR3 size: 14 residues. Germline V gives CDR1 DFQATT, CDR2 SNEGSKA (reference sequence). CDR3 sequence reads: CSATPAGSADTQYF.

This chain links TRBV20-1 with TRBJ2-7. The length of the CDR3 is 14 residues. Looked up from germline, CDR1 is DFQATT and CDR2 is SNEGSKA (reference sequence). This CDR3 reads CSARFGHTSYEQYF.

The genes are TRBV4-2 and TRBJ2-3; there is no DNA to check the TCRdb D call of TRBD2. CDR1 and CDR2 (germline): LGHNA, YNFKEQ. The CDR3 extends over 19 amino acids. CDR3 residues: CASRRSGLAGGSSTDTQYF.

This chain connects TRBV10-3 to TRBJ2-7; checking the TCRdb D call of TRBD1 is not possible without DNA. This CDR3 is built from 11 residues. Germline V CDR1 and CDR2: ENHRY, SYGVKD. The CDR3 is CAILTGYEQYF.

This chain uses TRBV4-2 with TRBJ1-1. The CDR3 is 12 amino acids. In germline, CDR1 is LGHNA, CDR2 YNFKEQ. The CDR3 here is CASSQFSTEAFF.

The CDR3 sequence is CSARYATGYEQYF. This sequence joins TRBV20-1 and TRBJ2-7. CDR3 size: 13 residues. Germline values: CDR1 DFQATT, CDR2 SNEGSKA (reference sequence).

The gene calls are TRBV6-1 and TRBJ2-3; there is no DNA to check the TCRdb D call of TRBD1. CDR1 and CDR2 from the germline V gene are MNHNS and SASEGT. The CDR3 spans 14 residues. The CDR3 loop reads CASSRTGPPDTQYF.

The gene calls are TRBV24-1 and TRBJ2-5; TCRdb indicates TRBD2, and absent DNA this call remains unverified. This CDR3 has 15 amino acids. CDR1 is KGHDR and CDR2 is SFDVKD in the germline V gene. The CDR3 spells CATSEAGTGVETQYF.

The chain combines TRBV28 with TRBJ1-1. Germline V lookup: CDR1 MDHEN, CDR2 SYDVKM. This CDR3 has 13 residues. The CDR3 reads CASSFWAATEAFF. The entire variable domain, with the rest obtained from reference TRBV28 and TRBJ1-1, is as follows: DVKVTQSSRYLVKRTGEKVFLECVQDMDHENMFWYRQDPGLGLRLIYFSYDVKMKEKGDIPEGYSVSREKKERFSLILESASTNQTSMYLCASSFWAATEAFFGQGTRLTVV.

The chain links TRBV5-6 to TRBJ1-2; TCRdb's D call, TRBD1, is unchecked because there is no DNA. The germline V gene encodes CDR1 SGHDT and CDR2 YYEEEE. There are 12 residues in the CDR3. The CDR3 region is CASSTPWGGYTF.

This sequence joins TRBV11-2 and TRBJ2-2; no DNA is available, so the TRBD1 call from TCRdb remains unchecked. The CDR3 spans 19 residues. The germline CDR1 and CDR2 sequences are SGHAT and FQNNGV. The CDR3: CASRLPGHGYQGSTGELFF.

The chain is built from TRBV6-1 and TRBJ2-7; lacking DNA, the TRBD2 call made by TCRdb goes unchecked. CDR3 length: 15 residues. In germline, CDR1 is MNHNS, CDR2 SASEGT. The CDR3 loop reads CASSQRWDYAYEQYF.

This sequence joins TRBV20-1 and TRBJ1-1; the TCRdb D gene call, TRBD1, has no DNA to confirm it. CDR3 size: 12 residues. From germline, CDR1 is DFQATT and CDR2 SNEGSKA (reference sequence). The CDR3 loop is CSAELTGGEAFF.

The chain carries TRBV7-8 and TRBJ1-4. The germline V gene has CDR1 SGHVS and CDR2 FQNEAQ. CDR3 length: 16 amino acids. The CDR3 reads CASSLAPGGDEEKLFF.

The chain links TRBV4-1 to TRBJ2-3; without DNA, the TCRdb call of TRBD2 cannot be checked. This CDR3 region has 16 residues. Germline V CDR1 and CDR2: MGHRA, YSYEKL. The CDR3 spells CASSQGRDESTDTQYF.

This CDR3 reads CASSDRVGAGELFF. The J gene is TRBJ2-2, the V gene TRBV12-3 or TRBV12-4; TCRdb reports TRBD1, a call that lacks DNA to check it against. CDR3 length: 14 residues.

The chain uses TRBV7-2 and TRBJ1-4. This CDR3 has 12 amino acids. CDR1 and CDR2 from the germline V gene are SGHTA and FQGNSA. CDR3 residues: CASSLGREKLFF.

The V gene is TRBV5-1, the J gene TRBJ1-1. CDR3 length: 15 residues. In germline, CDR1 is SGHRS, CDR2 YFSETQ. CDR3: CASSLERYPEAEAFF.

This CDR3 is CASSSRLAGTYGDTQYF. V and J are TRBV11-2 and TRBJ2-3; TCRdb returns TRBD2, unconfirmable since there is no DNA. CDR1 and CDR2 (germline): SGHAT, FQNNGV. The CDR3 loop spans 17 amino acids.

The V gene is TRBV20-1, the J gene TRBJ1-6. The CDR3 totals 14 residues. From germline, CDR1 is DFQATT and CDR2 SNEGSKA (reference sequence). The CDR3 spells CSAMQEVYNSPLHF.

The chain uses TRBV5-1 and TRBJ2-5; checking the TCRdb D call of TRBD1 is not possible without DNA. The germline V gene has CDR1 SGHRS and CDR2 YFSETQ. This CDR3 region has 16 residues. The CDR3 region is CASSFPLGYPQETQYF.

V is TRBV6-6 and J is TRBJ1-1; TCRdb's D gene call, TRBD1, goes unchecked for lack of DNA. CDR1 is MNHNY and CDR2 is SVGAGI in the germline V gene (reference sequence). CDR3 length equals 14 residues. The CDR3 reads CASTLGIGNTEAFF.

This sequence joins TRBV7-9 and TRBJ2-7; lacking DNA, the TRBD1 call made by TCRdb goes unchecked. Germline lookup yields CDR1 SEHNR and CDR2 FQNEAQ (reference sequence). CDR3 length: 14 amino acids. Here the CDR3 reads CASSAGTVSYEQYF.

The chain carries TRBV5-4 and TRBJ2-5; TCRdb selects TRBD1, and the lack of DNA leaves this call unchecked. The CDR3 covers 14 residues. Germline V gene lookup returns CDR1 SGHNT and CDR2 YYREEE (reference sequence). CDR3 amino acids: CASSSGQAQETQYF.

The rearrangement joins TRBV5-1 to TRBJ2-1; TCRdb indicates TRBD1, and absent DNA this call remains unverified. The CDR3 length is 15 residues. Germline V gene data show CDR1 as SGHRS and CDR2 as YFSETQ. The CDR3: CASSLGRTGENEQFF.